These T cell receptor beta chains were read from a single sample in a study of blood T cell repertoires in COVID-19. Libraries were prepared by immunoSEQ multiplex PCR; TCRdb keeps only in-frame clonotypes and omits some of them. The data contain about 200,000 clones, roughly 83% of them singletons. Sequencing input: PBMCs or T cells enriched from blood (not recorded which). The source is a man aged 40-55 years with acute COVID-19. CDR3s include the opening cysteine and the closing phenylalanine or tryptophan. Each record gives: D gene, clone size, V gene, J gene, CDR3 DNA, CDR3 protein. D genes are given only for firm matches. Where a row states a size, it is once, few, many or the class of an expanded clone; other rows omit it.

TRBD2,-,TRBV6-5,TRBJ2-1,TGTGCCAGCAGGGTTAACGGGAGGGATTACAATGAGCAGTTCTTC,CASRVNGRDYNEQFF
-,few,TRBV2,TRBJ1-5,TGTGCCAGCAGCCAAGGACTGGATCAGCCCCAGCATTTT,CASSQGLDQPQHF
-,-,TRBV7-6,TRBJ2-7,TGTGCCAGCAGCAAAGAGGGTCCCTACGAGCAGTACTTC,CASSKEGPYEQYF
-,-,TRBV7-3,TRBJ1-2,TGTGCCAGCAGTTTACAGGAGGGGTATGGCTACACCTTC,CASSLQEGYGYTF
TRBD2,-,TRBV6-4,TRBJ2-3,TGTGCCAGCAGGCCCACTAGCGCCGCAGATACGCAGTATTTT,CASRPTSAADTQYF
-,-,TRBV7-2,TRBJ1-2,TGTGCCAGCAGCAAAACGCACTCGGGGAGTCGGGGTGATGGCTACACCTTC,CASSKTHSGSRGDGYTF
-,-,TRBV6-5,TRBJ1-2,TGTGCCAGCAGTTACCTCCGACACCTCCCCAGCTACACCTTC,CASSYLRHLPSYTF
-,once,TRBV5-5,TRBJ1-2,TGTGCCAGCAGCTTGGCCACGCAGGGGCAAGGCTATGGCTACACCTTC,CASSLATQGQGYGYTF
TRBD2,once,TRBV10-3,TRBJ2-5,TGTGCCATAAGGACTAGTGAAGAGACCCAGTACTTC,CAIRTSEETQYF
TRBD2,-,TRBV20-1,TRBJ2-5,TGCAGTGCTAGTCCCTTGGGCGGGAGGAAGGGGAGAAGGCAAGAGACCCAGTACTTC,CSASPLGGRKGRRQETQYF
TRBD2,-,TRBV6-1,TRBJ2-3,TGTGCCAGCAGTGAACAGGGAGGGAGCACAGATACGCAGTATTTT,CASSEQGGSTDTQYF
TRBD2,-,TRBV3-1/TRBV3-2,TRBJ2-3,TGTGCCAGCAGCAACGGACTAGCGGGAAAAGATACGCAGTATTTT,CASSNGLAGKDTQYF
-,once,TRBV30,TRBJ2-3,TGTGCCTGGAGGGATCTAGCTGCTACAGATACGCAGTATTTT,CAWRDLAATDTQYF
-,once,TRBV6-1,TRBJ1-2,TGTGCCAGCAGTGAGGCGCGGATGTCTTCTTATGGCTACACCTTC,CASSEARMSSYGYTF
-,-,TRBV9,TRBJ2-5,TGTGCCAGCAGCGTAGGAGGTGGGGAGACCCAGTACTTC,CASSVGGGETQYF
-,-,TRBV20-1,TRBJ1-5,TGCAGTGCTAGTCCTTCCCTTGGGGGGAATCAGCCCCAGCATTTT,CSASPSLGGNQPQHF
-,-,TRBV2,TRBJ2-3,TGTGCCAGCGAGCGGGCCAGCACAGATACGCAGTATTTT,CASERASTDTQYF
TRBD2,-,TRBV6-1,TRBJ2-5,TGTGCCAGCAGTGAATTTGGGACGGGAGGGCCGTACCAAGAGACCCAGTACTTC,CASSEFGTGGPYQETQYF
-,once,TRBV12-3/TRBV12-4,TRBJ2-7,TGTGCCAGCAGTTTAAGCGGCGAGCAGTACTTC,CASSLSGEQYF
-,-,TRBV4-1,TRBJ2-3,TGCGCCAGCAGCCAACAAGACAGGCCCGGGGATACGCAGTATTTT,CASSQQDRPGDTQYF
-,few,TRBV5-6,TRBJ1-6,TGTGCCAGCAGCGGATCCCGGGCCCCGGGGATCGGAGCCCTCCACTTT,CASSGSRAPGIGALHF
-,-,TRBV5-5,TRBJ1-5,TGTGCCAGCAGTTGGACAGTACGACAGCCCCAGCATTTT,CASSWTVRQPQHF
-,-,TRBV4-1,TRBJ1-2,TGCGCCAGCAGCCAAGTTGGAGTTGGCTACACCTTC,CASSQVGVGYTF
TRBD1,-,TRBV5-5,TRBJ1-4,TGTGCCAGCAGCTCACGAGGGGGCGCCGGTGAAAAACTGTTTTTT,CASSSRGGAGEKLFF
-,-,TRBV30,TRBJ2-1,TGTGCCTGGATGATCGAGCGGAGCTACAATGAGCAGTTCTTC,CAWMIERSYNEQFF
-,once,TRBV7-3,TRBJ2-7,TGTGCCAGCAGCCAAGATAGCGGACCGTACGAGCAGTACTTC,CASSQDSGPYEQYF
TRBD1,-,TRBV3-1/TRBV3-2,TRBJ2-1,TGTGCCAGCAGCCCCACCCGGGACAGGGGGATGGGGCAGTTCTTC,CASSPTRDRGMGQFF
-,-,TRBV16,TRBJ2-5,TGTGCCAGCAGCCCGGGAATTGGCCAAGAGACCCAGTACTTC,CASSPGIGQETQYF
-,few,TRBV10-3,TRBJ1-5,TGTGCCATCAGTGAGGGCGGGAATCAGCCCCAGCATTTT,CAISEGGNQPQHF
-,-,TRBV20-1,TRBJ2-7,TGCAGTGCTAGTCCTCCAGACTCCTACGAGCAGTACTTC,CSASPPDSYEQYF
-,-,TRBV30,TRBJ2-3,TGTGCCTGGAGTGTACGGTTATTCACAGATACGCAGTATTTT,CAWSVRLFTDTQYF
TRBD1,-,TRBV7-9,TRBJ2-7,TGTGCCAGCAGCCCAGGACAGGGAGGCTACGAGCAGTACTTC,CASSPGQGGYEQYF
-,-,TRBV1,TRBJ2-3,TGCACCAGCAGCCAGGGCGGGGCTAGCACAGATACGCAGTATTTT,CTSSQGGASTDTQYF
-,-,TRBV6-5,TRBJ2-7,TGTGCCAGCAGGATAACTTATAGGACAAACTACGAGCAGTACTTC,CASRITYRTNYEQYF
TRBD1,-,TRBV7-2,TRBJ1-1,TGTGCCAGCAGTTACCCCCCGACAGGGGGAAGAGAAGCTTTCTTT,CASSYPPTGGREAFF
-,-,TRBV5-1,TRBJ2-2,TGCGCCAGCAGCTTGAGGGTGGGAGCTACTACCGGGGAGCTGTTTTTT,CASSLRVGATTGELFF
TRBD1,few,TRBV9,TRBJ1-5,TGTGCCAGCAGCCCCGGGACAGCGAGACAGCCCCAGCATTTT,CASSPGTARQPQHF
TRBD1,once,TRBV10-1,TRBJ1-1,TGCGCCAGCAGTGAACAGGGGGCGGGGGATCGGACCACTGAAGCTTTCTTT,CASSEQGAGDRTTEAFF
-,-,TRBV27,TRBJ1-5,TGTGCCAGCAGTACCCAGCCTTGGGGGCCAGGGGCCTATCAGCCCCAGCATTTT,CASSTQPWGPGAYQPQHF